This record concerns one T cell receptor beta chain sequence. Its antigen is undetermined. Profiled with immunoSEQ multiplex PCR; TCRdb holds only in-frame clones, not every one. The sample lists 60,000 or so clones, over 70% seen once, with under 2.5% in the top ten. This specimen belongs to a study of OX40 agonist ivuxolimab in advanced cancers. Exclusion of a patient followed from autoimmune disease history or systemic immunosuppression. Study-wide findings and caveats: CD4+ and CD8+ blood T cells expanded clonally by week 6 at 0.1 to 3.0 mg/kg. Certain nonresponders likewise exhibited a low normalized T-cell clonal expansion. More expanded clones were seen, on average, in CD8+ T cells than in CD4+.

The V gene end was trimmed by 4 bases and the J gene end by 7 bases; junction bases not matched to a gene: 6. The CDR3 has 14 residues. Germline-derived CDR1 and CDR2 are SGHTA and FQGTGA. The sequencing here drew on CD4+ or CD8+ T cells sorted from blood, taken in a trial of the OX40 agonist ivuxolimab. The gene calls are TRBV7-3 and TRBJ2-1; 8 bases fit TRBD2. This receptor was obtained from an adult with an advanced solid tumor such as melanoma, head and neck, liver or kidney cancer. This CDR3 is CASSWAGGTNEQFF. For the CDR3, the DNA is TGTGCCAGCAGCTGGGCGGGGGGAACGAATGAGCAGTTCTTC.